Below are 16 T cell receptor beta chains sequenced from a single sample in a study of coeliac disease. Clones were sequenced by immunoSEQ multiplex PCR, and TCRdb holds only the in-frame ones, with some missing. This table holds a few thousand clones, 62% found once. Sequenced sample: intraepithelial lymphocytes from the gut. All receptors come from a woman aged 18-29 years with active celiac disease.

The V gene is TRBV21-1, the J gene TRBJ2-7; the D call TRBD1 from the table was never checked on the DNA. TRBV21-1 is designated a pseudogene. The length of the CDR3 is 13 residues. CDR3 sequence: CASSKEEGDEQYF. The CDR3, as DNA: TGTGCCAGCAGCAAAGAAGAAGGGGACGAGCAGTACTTC.

This sequence joins TRBV25-1 and TRBJ2-6, with D possibly matching TRBD1 (5 bases). The length of the CDR3 is 18 residues. Germline V gene lookup returns CDR1 MGHDK and CDR2 SYGVNS. V was pared by 5 bases and J by 5 bases, with 22 bases between. The CDR3: CASSPLVTGQSRANVLTF. The CDR3 nucleotides are TGTGCCAGCAGTCCGCTAGTAACTGGACAAAGTCGGGCCAACGTCCTGACTTTC.

The chain combines TRBV6-6 with TRBJ2-1, with a weak D call TRBD2 (5 bases). Germline V gene sequence: CDR1 MNHNY, CDR2 SVGAGI (reference sequence). Trimming left V 2 bases short and J 4 bases short, with 15 bases between. The CDR3 is 16 residues long. The CDR3 loop reads CASSYLGGRSYNEQFF. The DNA of the CDR3 is TGTGCCAGCAGTTACCTTGGCGGGCGGAGTTACAATGAGCAGTTCTTC.

The chain joins TRBV10-1 to TRBJ2-7, with a possible D match to TRBD1 (5 bases). Germline values: CDR1 WNHNN, CDR2 SYGVQD (reference sequence). Trimming cost V 5 bases and J 4 bases, with 15 bases left between them. The CDR3 runs to 14 residues. CDR3 sequence reads: CASSKSRVGYEQYF. The CDR3 coding sequence is TGCGCCAGCAGTAAAAGCAGGGTGGGATACGAGCAGTACTTC.

The chain links TRBV5-1 to TRBJ2-1; TRBD1 agrees at 8 bases. Germline CDR1 and CDR2: SGHRS and YFSETQ. V shed 0 bases, J shed 2 bases, and the junction held 4 bases outside the gene matches. This CDR3 spans 16 amino acids. CDR3: CASSLVPGGPYNEQFF. The CDR3 DNA reads as TGCGCCAGCAGCTTGGTGCCAGGGGGCCCCTACAATGAGCAGTTCTTC.

J is TRBJ2-3 and V is TRBV10-2; TRBD1 aligns across 11 bases. Losses at the gene ends were 6 bases for V and 7 bases for J; bases not matched to a gene: 6. The CDR3 extends over 14 amino acids. Germline V gene lookup returns CDR1 WSHSY and CDR2 SAAADI. The CDR3 coding sequence is TGCGCCAGCAGCGGACAGGGGGCGAGAAATACGCAGTATTTT. It is translated as CASSGQGARNTQYF.

This chain uses TRBV7-2 with TRBJ1-2; the match to TRBD1 covers 10 bases. V was pared by 4 bases and J by 3 bases, with 5 bases of the junction left unmatched. Per germline, CDR1 SGHTA and CDR2 FQGNSA. The CDR3 has 15 amino acids. CDR3 loop: CASSYPGQGYYGYTF. The DNA for the CDR3 is TGTGCCAGCAGCTACCCGGGACAGGGGTACTATGGCTACACCTTC.

This chain links TRBV5-1 with TRBJ2-7; 7 bases map to TRBD2. Germline CDR1 is SGHRS and CDR2 is YFSETQ. V gave up 1 base and J gave up 7 bases; unmatched junction bases: 11. The CDR3 runs 15 residues. The CDR3 protein is CASSLSASGGYEQYF. CDR3 in DNA: TGCGCCAGCAGCTTGTCGGCTAGCGGTGGATATGAGCAGTACTTC.

The V and J genes are TRBV5-6 and TRBJ1-1, with D hard to call. The CDR3 sequence is 14 residues long. Trimming pared 0 bases from V and 3 bases from J, leaving 9 bases between. Looked up from germline, CDR1 is SGHDT and CDR2 is YYEEEE. In nucleotides, the CDR3 is TGTGCCAGCAGCTTGGTCGGGTTGGACACTGAAGCTTTCTTT. Translated: CASSLVGLDTEAFF.

In its sample, this clone is large. CDR3 residues: CASSFHLLAAGEQYF. The CDR3 bases are TGCGCCAGCAGCTTCCACTTACTAGCGGCAGGCGAGCAGTACTTC. The rearrangement joins TRBV4-1 to TRBJ2-7; 8 positions match TRBD2. This CDR3 is 15 amino acids long. The junction had 12 bases not matched to a gene; V was cut back by 5 bases and J by 6 bases. In germline, CDR1 is MGHRA, CDR2 YSYEKL.

This clone was counted a few times. The chain combines TRBV7-6 with TRBJ2-1, with 9 bases identical to TRBD2. The germline V gene has CDR1 SGHVS and CDR2 FNYEAQ. Trimming at V came to 4 bases and at J to 7 bases, leaving 11 bases not matched to a gene. The CDR3 has 16 amino acids. The CDR3 nucleotides are TGTGCCAGCAGCTGGACTAGCGCCCGTTTAGGAAATGAGCAGTTCTTC. Amino acids: CASSWTSARLGNEQFF.

This sequence joins TRBV28 and TRBJ1-2; 7 bases match TRBD1. Trimming removed 2 bases from V and 4 bases from J; junction bases left unmatched: 10. The CDR3 runs 16 residues. Germline lookup yields CDR1 MDHEN and CDR2 SYDVKM. The CDR3 sequence: CASSLVDRAGGYGYTF. DNA of the CDR3: TGTGCCAGCAGTTTAGTCGACAGGGCTGGGGGCTATGGCTACACCTTC.

The rearrangement links TRBV10-3 to TRBJ1-1; 10 bases fit TRBD1. CDR1 is ENHRY, CDR2 SYGVKD, per germline. This CDR3 is 16 amino acids long. V lost 3 bases and J lost 2; bases outside the gene matches: 6. The CDR3 protein is CAISEGTGERNTEAFF. The CDR3 DNA sequence: TGTGCCATCAGTGAAGGGACAGGGGAAAGAAACACTGAAGCTTTCTTT.

This clone occurred a few times. This chain's CDR3 is CASSPLGAYGDTQYF. Written as DNA, the CDR3 is TGCGCCAGCAGCCCTTTGGGAGCGTATGGGGATACGCAGTATTTT. The chain recombines TRBV4-1 with TRBJ2-3; TRBD2 might be the D (5 bases). The CDR3 totals 15 residues. Trimming took off 4 bases at V and 6 bases at J, with 17 bases between the two ends. Per the germline V gene, CDR1 is MGHRA and CDR2 is YSYEKL.

V usage is TRBV7-2 and J usage is TRBJ2-7; the D is unclear. The CDR3 consists of 14 residues. Germline CDR1 is SGHTA and CDR2 is FQGNSA. The V end was cut by 3 bases, the J end by 6 bases, with 15 bases between. CDR3 sequence (DNA): TGTGCCAGCAGCTTTGTCAACGGGTTAGGCGAGCAGTACTTC. Protein sequence: CASSFVNGLGEQYF.

This rearrangement joins TRBV28 to TRBJ1-5; D not resolved. This CDR3 comprises 13 residues. Germline lookup yields CDR1 MDHEN and CDR2 SYDVKM. Trimming removed 3 bases from V and 4 bases from J, with 7 bases in between. The CDR3 DNA sequence: TGTGCCAGCAGTTTGCCGGGAAATCAGCCCCAGCATTTT. This codes for CASSLPGNQPQHF.